The present entry profiles one T cell receptor beta chain with its context. Its target is unknown. The sample originates from a study of CD8+ T cells in alopecia areata. At the level of the study: Oral tofacitinib (5 to 10 mg twice daily) was administered to treated patients.

Reverse transcribed after extraction, RNA yielded cDNA as the sequencing template. Assay used: immunoSEQ multiplex PCR; TCRdb lists only in-frame clones, some missing. The repertoire holds about 100,000 clones, with 44% as singletons. As for treatment: oral pan-JAK inhibitor, 5-10 mg twice daily. Whole-study results and caveats: Under tofacitinib, fewer expanded CD8+ clones appeared among the top 100 scalp clones. Only a single nonresponder existed, so baseline CD8+ expansion links stay unclear. Normal scalp had lower clonality than lesional scalp, with alopecia totalis/universalis lesions showing this most strongly.

The V and J ends lost 5 bases and 5 bases respectively, with 9 bases between them. This CDR3 contains 12 residues. Germline-derived CDR1 and CDR2 are SGHAT and FQNNGV. The chain has TRBV11-2 and TRBJ1-1; D is perhaps TRBD1 (6 bases). The source material was CD8+ T cells sorted from blood, sampled at week 24, from a patient treated with tofacitinib. The clonotype comes from a human donor with alopecia areata. The CDR3 here is CASSLDRTEAFF. In DNA form, the CDR3 reads TGTGCCAGCAGCCTGGACAGAACTGAAGCTTTCTTT.